Sequencing of this T cell receptor (beta chain) was carried out in a study of CD8 T cells in ankylosing spondylitis. Findings and caveats of the study: In peripheral blood, disease-linked CD8+ clones occurred at relatively low frequencies. Significantly higher representation of disease-linked clones was reported for matched ankylosing spondylitis synovial fluid. Made up of 7 to 9 highly homologous variants, a TCR beta motif appeared characteristic of ankylosing spondylitis blood.

Libraries of TCR beta came from quantitative 5'-RACE with molecular barcodes. TCRdb recomputed calls from the 5' RACE reads with MiXCR, one row per CDR3 protein. Of more than 100,000 distinct CDR3 sequences in the sample, about an eighth are singletons; the top ten hold 4.1%. Of note for this clonotype: Antigen specificity is unknown. A much larger clonotype is one base distant, so this may be a read error.

Germline V gene data show CDR1 as MNHEY and CDR2 as SMNVEV (reference sequence). V lost 6 bases and J lost 5, with 8 bases in between. The CDR3 is made up of 12 amino acids. This sequence originates from a female donor with ankylosing spondylitis or in good health (not recorded which). Material: blood, either unsorted or a sorted T cell fraction (not recorded which). The V call is TRBV27, the J call TRBJ2-1; perhaps TRBD2 as D (5 bases). CDR3 DNA sequence: TGTGCCAGCAGACTAGGGAACAATGAGCAGTTCTTC. Its translation is CASRLGNNEQFF.